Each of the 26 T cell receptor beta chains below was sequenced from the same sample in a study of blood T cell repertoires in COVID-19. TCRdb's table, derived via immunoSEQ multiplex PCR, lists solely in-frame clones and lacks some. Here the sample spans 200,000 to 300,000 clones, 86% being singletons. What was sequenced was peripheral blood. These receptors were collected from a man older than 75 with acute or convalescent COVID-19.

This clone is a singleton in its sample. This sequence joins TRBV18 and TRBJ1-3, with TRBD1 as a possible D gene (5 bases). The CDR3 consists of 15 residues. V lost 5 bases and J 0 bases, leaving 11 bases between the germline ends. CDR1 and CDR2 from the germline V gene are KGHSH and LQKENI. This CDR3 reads CASSAMQGSGNTIYF. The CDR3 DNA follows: TGTGCCAGCTCAGCGATGCAGGGCTCTGGAAACACCATATATTTT.

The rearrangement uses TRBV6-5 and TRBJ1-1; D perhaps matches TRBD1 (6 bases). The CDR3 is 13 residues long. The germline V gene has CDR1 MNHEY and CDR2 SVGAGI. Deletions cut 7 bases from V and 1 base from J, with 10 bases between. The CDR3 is CASNLQGNTEAFF. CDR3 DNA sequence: TGTGCCAGCAACCTACAGGGGAACACTGAAGCTTTCTTT.

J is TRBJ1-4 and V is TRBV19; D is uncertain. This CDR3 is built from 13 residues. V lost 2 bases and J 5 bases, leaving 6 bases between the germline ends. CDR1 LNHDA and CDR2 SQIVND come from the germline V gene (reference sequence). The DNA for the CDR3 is TGTGCCAGTAGTATAAACGGGAATGAAAAACTGTTTTTT. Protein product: CASSINGNEKLFF.

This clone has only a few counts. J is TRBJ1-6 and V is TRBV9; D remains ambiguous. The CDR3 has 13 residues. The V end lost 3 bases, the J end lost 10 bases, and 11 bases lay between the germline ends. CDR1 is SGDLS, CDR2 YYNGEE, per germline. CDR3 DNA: TGTGCCAGCAGCGGAGGAGGGAGGTCACCCCTCCACTTT. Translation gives CASSGGGRSPLHF.

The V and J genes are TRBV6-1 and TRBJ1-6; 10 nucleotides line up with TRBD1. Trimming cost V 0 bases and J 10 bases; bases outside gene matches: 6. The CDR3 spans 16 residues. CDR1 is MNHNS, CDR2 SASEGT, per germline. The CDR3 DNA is TGTGCCAGCAGTGAAGCAGCCGGGACAGGGGTCTCACCCCTCCACTTT. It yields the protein CASSEAAGTGVSPLHF.

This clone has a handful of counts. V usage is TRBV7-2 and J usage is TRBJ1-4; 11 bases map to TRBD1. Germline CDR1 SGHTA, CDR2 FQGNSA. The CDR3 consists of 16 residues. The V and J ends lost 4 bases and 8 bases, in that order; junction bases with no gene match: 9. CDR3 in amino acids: CASSSSTGTGGEKLFF. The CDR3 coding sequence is TGTGCCAGCAGCTCATCGACCGGGACAGGGGGGGAAAAACTGTTTTTT.

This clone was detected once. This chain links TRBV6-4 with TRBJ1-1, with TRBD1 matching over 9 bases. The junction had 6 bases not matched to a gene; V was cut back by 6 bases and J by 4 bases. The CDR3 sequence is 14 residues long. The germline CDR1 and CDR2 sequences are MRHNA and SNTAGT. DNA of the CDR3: TGTGCCAGCAGCACACAGGGGGCGAGCACTGAAGCTTTCTTT. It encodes CASSTQGASTEAFF.

In nucleotides, the CDR3 is TGTGCCAGCAGCCCAGCGGACAGGGGATTTCGCGGCTACACCTTC. This gives the protein CASSPADRGFRGYTF. The chain recombines TRBV5-4 with TRBJ1-2; 9 positions agree with TRBD1. Germline assignment: CDR1 SGHNT and CDR2 YYREEE (reference sequence). The CDR3 has 15 residues. The junction had 12 bases not matched to a gene; V was cut back by 4 bases and J by 8 bases.

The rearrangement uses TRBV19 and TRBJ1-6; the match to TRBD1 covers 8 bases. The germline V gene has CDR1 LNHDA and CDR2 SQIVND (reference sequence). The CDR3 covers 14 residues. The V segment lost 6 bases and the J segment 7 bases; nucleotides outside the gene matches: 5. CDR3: CASRNRGANSPLHF. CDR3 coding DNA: TGTGCCAGTAGGAACAGGGGGGCCAATTCACCCCTCCACTTT.

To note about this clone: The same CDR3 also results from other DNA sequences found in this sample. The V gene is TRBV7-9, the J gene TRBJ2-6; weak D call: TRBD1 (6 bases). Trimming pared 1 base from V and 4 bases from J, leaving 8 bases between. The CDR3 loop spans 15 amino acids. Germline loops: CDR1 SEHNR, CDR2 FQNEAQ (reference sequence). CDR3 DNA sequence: TGTGCCAGCAGCTTAGACAGGGCCGGGGCCAACGTCCTGACTTTC. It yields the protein CASSLDRAGANVLTF.

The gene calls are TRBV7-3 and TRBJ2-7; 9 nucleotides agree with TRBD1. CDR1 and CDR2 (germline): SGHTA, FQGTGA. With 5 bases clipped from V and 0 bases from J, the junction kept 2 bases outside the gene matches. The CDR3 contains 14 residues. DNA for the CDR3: TGTGCCAGCAGCCCGACAGGGGGCTCCTACGAGCAGTACTTC. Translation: CASSPTGGSYEQYF.

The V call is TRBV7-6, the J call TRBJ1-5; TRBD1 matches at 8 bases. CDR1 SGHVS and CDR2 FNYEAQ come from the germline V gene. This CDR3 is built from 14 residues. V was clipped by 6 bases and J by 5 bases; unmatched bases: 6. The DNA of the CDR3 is TGTGCCAGCAGTTTTCCGGACAGGGATCAGCCCCAGCATTTT. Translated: CASSFPDRDQPQHF.

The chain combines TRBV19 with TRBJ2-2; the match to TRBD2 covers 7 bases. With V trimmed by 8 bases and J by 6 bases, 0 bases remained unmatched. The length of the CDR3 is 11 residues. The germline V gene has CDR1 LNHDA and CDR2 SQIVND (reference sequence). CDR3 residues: CASGGAGELFF. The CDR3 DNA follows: TGTGCCAGTGGGGGGGCCGGGGAGCTGTTTTTT.

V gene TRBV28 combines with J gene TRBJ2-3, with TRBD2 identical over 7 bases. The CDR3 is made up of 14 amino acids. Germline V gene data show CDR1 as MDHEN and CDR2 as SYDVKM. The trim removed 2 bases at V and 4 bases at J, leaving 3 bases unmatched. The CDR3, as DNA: TGTGCCAGCAGTTTAGGGGGGGTTGCAGATACGCAGTATTTT. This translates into CASSLGGVADTQYF.

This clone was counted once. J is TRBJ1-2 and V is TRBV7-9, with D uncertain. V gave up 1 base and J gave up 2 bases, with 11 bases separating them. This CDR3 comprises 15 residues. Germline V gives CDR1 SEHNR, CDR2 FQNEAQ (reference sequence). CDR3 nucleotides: TGTGCCAGCAGCTTAGACGGGAGTTCCAACTATGGCTACACCTTC. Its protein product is CASSLDGSSNYGYTF.

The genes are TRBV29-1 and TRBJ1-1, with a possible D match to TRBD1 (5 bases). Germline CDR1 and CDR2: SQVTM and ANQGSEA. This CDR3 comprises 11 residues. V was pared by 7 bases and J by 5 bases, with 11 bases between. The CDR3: CSGGRQTEAFF. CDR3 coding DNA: TGCAGCGGGGGTAGACAGACTGAAGCTTTCTTT.

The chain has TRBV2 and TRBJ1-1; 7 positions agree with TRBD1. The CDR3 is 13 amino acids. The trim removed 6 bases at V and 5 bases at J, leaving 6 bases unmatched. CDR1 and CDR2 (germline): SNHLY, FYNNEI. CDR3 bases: TGTGCCAGCAGCAGAGCACAGGGGACTGAAGCTTTCTTT. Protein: CASSRAQGTEAFF.

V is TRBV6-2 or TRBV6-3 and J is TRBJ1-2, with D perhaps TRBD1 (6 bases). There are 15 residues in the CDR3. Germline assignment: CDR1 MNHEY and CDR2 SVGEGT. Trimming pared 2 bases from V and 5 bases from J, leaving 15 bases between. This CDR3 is CASSYTQQGLYGYTF. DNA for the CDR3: TGTGCCAGCAGTTACACTCAACAGGGCCTGTATGGCTACACCTTC.

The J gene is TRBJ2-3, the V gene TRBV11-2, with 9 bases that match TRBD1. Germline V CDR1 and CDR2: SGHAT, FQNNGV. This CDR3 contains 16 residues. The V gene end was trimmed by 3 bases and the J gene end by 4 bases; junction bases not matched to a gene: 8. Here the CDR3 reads CASSLLAGQGPDTQYF. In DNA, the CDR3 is TGTGCCAGCAGCTTGCTTGCAGGACAGGGGCCAGATACGCAGTATTTT. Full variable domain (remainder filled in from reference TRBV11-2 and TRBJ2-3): EAGVAQSPRYKIIEKRQSVAFWCNPISGHATLYWYQQILGQGPKLLIQFQNNGVVDDSQLPKDRFSAERLKGVDSTLKIQPAKLEDSAVYLCASSLLAGQGPDTQYFGPGTRLTVL.

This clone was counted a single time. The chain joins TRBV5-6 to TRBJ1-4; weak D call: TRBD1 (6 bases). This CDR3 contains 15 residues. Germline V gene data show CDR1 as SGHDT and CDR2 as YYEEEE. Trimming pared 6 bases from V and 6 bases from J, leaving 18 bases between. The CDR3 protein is CASTDHGGGDEKLFF. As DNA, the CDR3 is TGTGCCAGCACCGACCACGGAGGGGGGGATGAAAAACTGTTTTTT.

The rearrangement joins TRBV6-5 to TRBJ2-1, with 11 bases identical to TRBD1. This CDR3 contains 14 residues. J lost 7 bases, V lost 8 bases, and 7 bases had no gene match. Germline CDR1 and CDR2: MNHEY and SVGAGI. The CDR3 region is CASGPGQGGNEQFF. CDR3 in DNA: TGTGCCAGCGGACCGGGACAGGGGGGAAATGAGCAGTTCTTC.

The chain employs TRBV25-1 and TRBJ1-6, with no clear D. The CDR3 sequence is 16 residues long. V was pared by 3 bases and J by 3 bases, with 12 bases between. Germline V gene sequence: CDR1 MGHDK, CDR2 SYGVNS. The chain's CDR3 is CASSDPSRGYNSPLHF. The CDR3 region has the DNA TGTGCCAGCAGTGATCCCTCCCGCGGCTATAATTCACCCCTCCACTTT.

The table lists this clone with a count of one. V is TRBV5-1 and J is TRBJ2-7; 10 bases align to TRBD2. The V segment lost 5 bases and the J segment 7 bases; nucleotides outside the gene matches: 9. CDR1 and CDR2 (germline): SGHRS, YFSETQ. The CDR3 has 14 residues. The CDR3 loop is CASRQVAGGGEQYF. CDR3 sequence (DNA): TGCGCCAGCAGACAGGTAGCGGGAGGTGGGGAGCAGTACTTC.

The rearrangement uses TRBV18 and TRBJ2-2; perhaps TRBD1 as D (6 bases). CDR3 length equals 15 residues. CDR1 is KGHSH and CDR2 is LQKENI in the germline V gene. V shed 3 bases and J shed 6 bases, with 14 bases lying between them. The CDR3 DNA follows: TGTGCCAGCTCACCTCTGACAGGAAAGGCCGGGGAGCTGTTTTTT. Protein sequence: CASSPLTGKAGELFF.

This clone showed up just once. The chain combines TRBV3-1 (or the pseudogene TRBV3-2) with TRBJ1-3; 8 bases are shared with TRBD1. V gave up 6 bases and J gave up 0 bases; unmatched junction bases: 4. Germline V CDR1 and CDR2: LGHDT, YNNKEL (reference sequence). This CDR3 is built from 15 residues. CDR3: CASRRQGNSGNTIYF. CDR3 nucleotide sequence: TGTGCCAGCAGACGACAGGGGAACTCTGGAAACACCATATATTTT.

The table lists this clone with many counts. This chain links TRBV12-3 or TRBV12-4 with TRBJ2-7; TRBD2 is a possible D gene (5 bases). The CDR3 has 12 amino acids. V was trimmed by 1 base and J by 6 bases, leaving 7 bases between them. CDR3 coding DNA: TGTGCCAGCAGTTTAGGAGGGATCGAGCAGTACTTC. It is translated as CASSLGGIEQYF.